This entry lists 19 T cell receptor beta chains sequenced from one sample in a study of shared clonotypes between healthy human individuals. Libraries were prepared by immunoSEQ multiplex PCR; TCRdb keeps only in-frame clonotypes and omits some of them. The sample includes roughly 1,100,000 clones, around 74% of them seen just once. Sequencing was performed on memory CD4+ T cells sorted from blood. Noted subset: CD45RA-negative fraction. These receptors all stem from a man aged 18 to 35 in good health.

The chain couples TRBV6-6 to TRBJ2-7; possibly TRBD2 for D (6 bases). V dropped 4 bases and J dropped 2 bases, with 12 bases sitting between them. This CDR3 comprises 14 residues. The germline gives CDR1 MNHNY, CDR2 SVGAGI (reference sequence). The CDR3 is CASSFNGGTYEQYF. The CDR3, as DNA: TGTGCCAGCAGTTTCAACGGGGGAACCTACGAGCAGTACTTC.

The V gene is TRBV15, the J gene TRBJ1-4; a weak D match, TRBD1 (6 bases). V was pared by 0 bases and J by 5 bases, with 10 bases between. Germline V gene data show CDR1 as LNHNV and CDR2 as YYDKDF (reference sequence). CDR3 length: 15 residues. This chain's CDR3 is CATSREGGLNEKLFF. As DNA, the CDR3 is TGTGCCACCAGCAGAGAAGGGGGATTAAATGAAAAACTGTTTTTT.

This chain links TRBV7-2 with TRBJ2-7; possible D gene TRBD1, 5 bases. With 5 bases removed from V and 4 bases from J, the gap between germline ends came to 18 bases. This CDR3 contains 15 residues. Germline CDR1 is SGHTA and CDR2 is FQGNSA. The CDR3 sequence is CASSPAVGADYEQYF. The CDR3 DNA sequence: TGTGCCAGCAGCCCGGCCGTAGGGGCGGATTACGAGCAGTACTTC.

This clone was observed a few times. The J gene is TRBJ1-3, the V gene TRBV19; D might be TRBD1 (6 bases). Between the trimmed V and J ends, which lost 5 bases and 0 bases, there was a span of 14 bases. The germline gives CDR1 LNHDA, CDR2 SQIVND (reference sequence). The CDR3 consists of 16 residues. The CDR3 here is CASSAPGESSGNTIYF. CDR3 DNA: TGTGCCAGTAGTGCCCCAGGGGAGAGCTCTGGAAACACCATATATTTT.

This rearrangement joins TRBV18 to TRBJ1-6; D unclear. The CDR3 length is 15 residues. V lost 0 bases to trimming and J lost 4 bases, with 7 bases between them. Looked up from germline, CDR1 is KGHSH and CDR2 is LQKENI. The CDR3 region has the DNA TGTGCCAGCTCACCACCAAGGGCGTATAATTCACCCCTCCACTTT. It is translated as CASSPPRAYNSPLHF. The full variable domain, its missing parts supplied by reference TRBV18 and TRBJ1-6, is NAGVMQNPRHLVRRRGQEARLRCSPMKGHSHVYWYRQLPEEGLKFMVYLQKENIIDESGMPKERFSAEFPKEGPSILRIQQVVRGDSAAYFCASSPPRAYNSPLHFGNGTRLTVT.

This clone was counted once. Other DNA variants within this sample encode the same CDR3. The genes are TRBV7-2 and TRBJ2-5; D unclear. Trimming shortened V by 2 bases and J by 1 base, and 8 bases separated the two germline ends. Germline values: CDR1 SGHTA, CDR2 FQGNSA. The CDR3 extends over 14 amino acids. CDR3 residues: CASSLYGTQETQYF. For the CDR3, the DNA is TGTGCCAGCAGCTTATACGGCACCCAAGAGACCCAGTACTTC.

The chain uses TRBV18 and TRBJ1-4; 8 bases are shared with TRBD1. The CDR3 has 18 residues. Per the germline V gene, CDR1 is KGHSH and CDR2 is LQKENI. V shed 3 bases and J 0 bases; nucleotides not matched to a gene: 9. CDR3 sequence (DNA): TGTGCCAGCTCACCCGAGGACAGGGTGTTAGCAACTAATGAAAAACTGTTTTTT. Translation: CASSPEDRVLATNEKLFF.

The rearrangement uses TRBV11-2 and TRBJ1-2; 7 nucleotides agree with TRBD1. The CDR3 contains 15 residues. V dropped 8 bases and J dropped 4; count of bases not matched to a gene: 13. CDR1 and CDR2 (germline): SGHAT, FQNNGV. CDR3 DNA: TGTGCCAGCTGCCCCACCGAACAGGGGATCTATGGCTACACCTTC. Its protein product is CASCPTEQGIYGYTF.

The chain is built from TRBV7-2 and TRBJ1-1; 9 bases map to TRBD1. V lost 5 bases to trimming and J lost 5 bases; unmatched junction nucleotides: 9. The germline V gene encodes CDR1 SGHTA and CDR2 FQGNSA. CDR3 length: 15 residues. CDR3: CASSPRQGGPTEAFF. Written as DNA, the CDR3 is TGTGCCAGCAGCCCCCGACAGGGGGGACCGACTGAAGCTTTCTTT.

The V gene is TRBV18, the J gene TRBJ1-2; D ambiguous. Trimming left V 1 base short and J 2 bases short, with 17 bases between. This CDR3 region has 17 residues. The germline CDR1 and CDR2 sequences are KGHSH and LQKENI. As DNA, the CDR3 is TGTGCCAGCTCACCACAGCCCACACTAACGGGGAACTATGGCTACACCTTC. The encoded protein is CASSPQPTLTGNYGYTF.

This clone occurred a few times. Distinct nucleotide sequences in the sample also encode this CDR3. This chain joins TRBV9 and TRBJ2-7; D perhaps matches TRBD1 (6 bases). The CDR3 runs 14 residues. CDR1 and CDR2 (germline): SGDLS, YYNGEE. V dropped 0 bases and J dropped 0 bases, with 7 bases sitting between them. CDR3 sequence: CASSVADSSYEQYF. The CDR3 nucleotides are TGTGCCAGCAGCGTAGCGGACAGCTCCTACGAGCAGTACTTC.

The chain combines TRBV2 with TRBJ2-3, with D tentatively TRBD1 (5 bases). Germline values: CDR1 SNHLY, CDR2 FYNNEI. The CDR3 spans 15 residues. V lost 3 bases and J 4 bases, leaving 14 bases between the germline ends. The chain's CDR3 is CASSDWGRGADTQYF. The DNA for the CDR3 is TGTGCCAGCAGTGATTGGGGCAGAGGTGCAGATACGCAGTATTTT. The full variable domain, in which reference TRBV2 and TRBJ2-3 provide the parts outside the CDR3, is EPEVTQTPSHQVTQMGQEVILRCVPISNHLYFYWYRQILGQKVEFLVSFYNNEISEKSEIFDDQFSVERPDGSNFTLKIRSTKLEDSAMYFCASSDWGRGADTQYFGPGTRLTVL.

CDR3 DNA: TGTGCCAGCAGCCAAGGGGGACAGGGGGGCGAGCAGTACTTC. Protein product: CASSQGGQGGEQYF. The J gene is TRBJ2-7, the V gene TRBV14; 11 nucleotides agree with TRBD1. V dropped 1 base and J dropped 6; count of bases not matched to a gene: 2. CDR3 length: 14 amino acids. Germline assignment: CDR1 SGHDN and CDR2 FVKESK.

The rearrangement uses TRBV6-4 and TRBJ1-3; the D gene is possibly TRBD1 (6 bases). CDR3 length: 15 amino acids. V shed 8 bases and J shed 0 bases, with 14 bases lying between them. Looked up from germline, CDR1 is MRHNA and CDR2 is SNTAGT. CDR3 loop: CASVQGPHSGNTIYF. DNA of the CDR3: TGTGCCAGCGTACAGGGACCTCACTCTGGAAACACCATATATTTT.

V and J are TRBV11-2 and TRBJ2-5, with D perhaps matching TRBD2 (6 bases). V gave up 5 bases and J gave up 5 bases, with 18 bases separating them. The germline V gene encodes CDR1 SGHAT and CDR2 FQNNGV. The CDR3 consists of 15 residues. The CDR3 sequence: CASSRGPGGRETQYF. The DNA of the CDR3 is TGTGCCAGCAGCCGTGGTCCAGGAGGGCGGGAGACCCAGTACTTC.

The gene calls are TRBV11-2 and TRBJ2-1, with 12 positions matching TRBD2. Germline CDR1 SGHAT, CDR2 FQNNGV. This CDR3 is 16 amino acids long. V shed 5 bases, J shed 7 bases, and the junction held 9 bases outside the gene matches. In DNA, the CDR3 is TGTGCCAGCAGCGCCCGACTAGCGGGGGCTGGGAATGAGCAGTTCTTC. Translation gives CASSARLAGAGNEQFF. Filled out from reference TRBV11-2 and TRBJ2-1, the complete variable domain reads EAGVAQSPRYKIIEKRQSVAFWCNPISGHATLYWYQQILGQGPKLLIQFQNNGVVDDSQLPKDRFSAERLKGVDSTLKIQPAKLEDSAVYLCASSARLAGAGNEQFFGPGTRLTVL.

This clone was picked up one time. This CDR3 is CASSQSSGEDTEAFF. CDR3 nucleotides: TGTGCCAGCAGCCAAAGTTCCGGAGAAGACACTGAAGCTTTCTTT. The rearrangement uses TRBV5-4 and TRBJ1-1; no reliable D call. The CDR3 spans 15 residues. Germline V gene lookup returns CDR1 SGHNT and CDR2 YYREEE (reference sequence). The V and J ends lost 4 bases and 3 bases respectively, with 16 bases between them.

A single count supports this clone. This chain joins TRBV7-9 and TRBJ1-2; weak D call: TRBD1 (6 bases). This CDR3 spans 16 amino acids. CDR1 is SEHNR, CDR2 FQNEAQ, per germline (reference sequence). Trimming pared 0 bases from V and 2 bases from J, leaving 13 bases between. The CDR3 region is CASSLAGQIPNYGYTF. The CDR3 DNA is TGTGCCAGCAGCTTAGCCGGACAGATTCCAAACTATGGCTACACCTTC.

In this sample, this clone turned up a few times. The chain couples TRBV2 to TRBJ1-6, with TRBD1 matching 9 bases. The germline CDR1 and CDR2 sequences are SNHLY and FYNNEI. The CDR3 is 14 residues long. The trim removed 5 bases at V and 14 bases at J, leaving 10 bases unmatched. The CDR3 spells CASSLQGAARTLHF. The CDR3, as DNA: TGTGCCAGCAGTTTACAGGGGGCGGCTCGTACCCTCCACTTT.